This T cell receptor (beta chain) was recorded in a study of blood T cell repertoires in COVID-19. Germline CDR1 and CDR2: SNHLY and FYNNEI. V was trimmed by 1 base and J by 4 bases, leaving 7 bases between them. This CDR3 spans 14 amino acids. The data were produced by immunoSEQ multiplex PCR, yet TCRdb's version contains in-frame clones alone and is incomplete. This table has hundreds of thousands of clones, approximately 84% appearing once. The sequence derives from a human donor in a cohort sampled during active COVID-19. V and J are TRBV2 and TRBJ2-2; possible D gene TRBD1, 5 bases. Sequencing input: peripheral blood. The CDR3 DNA reads TGTGCCAGCAGTGAAGTCAGGGTCACCGGGGAGCTGTTTTTT. Encoded protein: CASSEVRVTGELFF.